These 32 T cell receptor beta chains originate from one sample sequenced in a study of cytomegalovirus exposure and HLA in healthy donors. The PCR employed 60 Vbeta primers together with 13 Jbeta primers. Clones were sequenced by immunoSEQ multiplex PCR, and TCRdb holds only the in-frame ones, with some missing. Of about 160,000 clones listed, about 80% are singletons. Sample: PBMCs. The receptors derive from a woman aged 35 to 49 in good health and CMV-seronegative.

The chain joins TRBV28 to TRBJ1-4; D gene unclear. Trimming removed 4 bases from V and 5 bases from J, with 8 bases in between. Germline loops: CDR1 MDHEN, CDR2 SYDVKM. This CDR3 has 13 amino acids. CDR3 nucleotides: TGTGCCAGCAGTTCCGGCGGCAATGAAAAACTGTTTTTT. Amino acids: CASSSGGNEKLFF.

Only a few counts were recorded for this clone. The chain recombines TRBV6-1 with TRBJ2-7; the D is unclear. This CDR3 has 11 residues. Germline-derived CDR1 and CDR2 are MNHNS and SASEGT. V shed 4 bases and J shed 4 bases, with 5 bases lying between them. The chain's CDR3 is CASSVLYEQYF. The CDR3 region has the DNA TGTGCCAGCAGTGTTCTTTACGAGCAGTACTTC.

The J gene is TRBJ2-2, the V gene TRBV5-1, with 8 bases matching TRBD2. Germline CDR1 is SGHRS and CDR2 is YFSETQ. This CDR3 is 15 amino acids long. With 2 bases clipped from V and 7 bases from J, the junction kept 7 bases outside the gene matches. The CDR3 DNA reads as TGCGCCAGCAGCTTCCAGCGGGAGAAGGGCGGGGAGCTGTTTTTT. The encoded protein is CASSFQREKGGELFF.

This clone came up a few times. The chain joins TRBV29-1 to TRBJ2-7, with TRBD2 matching 15 bases. The germline CDR1 and CDR2 sequences are SQVTM and ANQGSEA. Trimming cost V 7 bases and J 2 bases; bases outside gene matches: 12. CDR3 length: 17 residues. The CDR3 DNA is TGCAGCGGGACAACCGGGACTAGCGGGAGGAGTACCTACGAGCAGTACTTC. Its protein is CSGTTGTSGRSTYEQYF.

This chain connects TRBV5-4 to TRBJ1-3; D is ambiguous. CDR3 length: 17 residues. The V gene lost 2 bases and the J gene lost 0 bases, with 15 bases spanning the gap. Germline V gene lookup returns CDR1 SGHNT and CDR2 YYREEE (reference sequence). The CDR3 loop reads CASSLDGGSLSGNTIYF. The CDR3, as DNA: TGTGCCAGCAGCTTAGATGGAGGTTCTCTCTCTGGAAACACCATATATTTT.

V gene TRBV2 combines with J gene TRBJ1-4, with no clear D. V lost 5 bases and J lost 7, with 14 bases in between. The CDR3 contains 14 residues. The germline CDR1 and CDR2 sequences are SNHLY and FYNNEI. The CDR3 region is CASSSTYLREKLFF. The CDR3 DNA reads TGTGCCAGCAGTTCAACATATCTTCGTGAAAAACTGTTTTTT.

The chain carries TRBV5-1 and TRBJ2-4; 9 bases align to TRBD2. V dropped 0 bases and J dropped 8; count of bases not matched to a gene: 9. This CDR3 contains 16 residues. Germline V gene sequence: CDR1 SGHRS, CDR2 YFSETQ. The CDR3 loop is CASSLAGREGRDIQYF. As DNA, the CDR3 is TGCGCCAGCAGCTTGGCCGGGCGGGAGGGCCGGGACATTCAGTACTTC.

This chain uses TRBV5-6 with TRBJ2-7; TRBD1 matches 11 bases. The CDR3 is 15 residues long. V lost 0 bases, J lost 2 bases, and 1 base stayed unmatched. Germline CDR1 SGHDT, CDR2 YYEEEE. CDR3: CASSLGTGGPYEQYF. The DNA of the CDR3 is TGTGCCAGCAGCTTGGGGACAGGGGGCCCCTACGAGCAGTACTTC.

This chain uses TRBV7-9 with TRBJ2-7; D is ambiguous. Trimming removed 4 bases at V and 6 bases at J, with 10 bases between. This CDR3 contains 12 residues. From germline, CDR1 is SEHNR and CDR2 FQNEAQ (reference sequence). CDR3 loop: CASSSHSSEQYF. The CDR3 DNA is TGTGCCAGCAGCTCACACTCTAGCGAGCAGTACTTC.

In DNA form, the CDR3 reads TGCGCCAGCAGCCAAGATTGGCGGGCGGACTACGAGCAGTACTTC. This sequence encodes CASSQDWRADYEQYF. The rearrangement links TRBV4-1 to TRBJ2-7; D might be TRBD2 (5 bases). Germline CDR1 and CDR2: MGHRA and YSYEKL. Trimming removed 0 bases at V and 3 bases at J, with 12 bases between. This CDR3 is 15 amino acids long.

V gene TRBV27 combines with J gene TRBJ1-1; D is possibly TRBD1 (5 bases). V dropped 2 bases and J dropped 3 bases, with 10 bases sitting between them. The CDR3 length is 14 residues. Germline loops: CDR1 MNHEY, CDR2 SMNVEV (reference sequence). This CDR3 is CASSLKGPHTEAFF. DNA for the CDR3: TGTGCCAGCAGTTTAAAGGGGCCCCACACTGAAGCTTTCTTT.

The chain has TRBV5-1 and TRBJ2-1, with TRBD1 matching 8 bases. The CDR3 loop spans 14 amino acids. Germline CDR1 reads SGHRS; CDR2 reads YFSETQ. Trimming cost V 4 bases and J 8 bases; bases outside gene matches: 8. CDR3 DNA sequence: TGCGCCAGCAGCCCCGGACAGGGTGGGGATGAGCAGTTCTTC. Its translation: CASSPGQGGDEQFF.

This sequence joins TRBV5-5 and TRBJ2-5; 9 nucleotides agree with TRBD1. Germline-derived CDR1 and CDR2 are SGHKS and YYEKEE (reference sequence). The CDR3 totals 14 residues. V lost 4 bases to trimming and J lost 2 bases; unmatched junction nucleotides: 3. The CDR3 coding sequence is TGTGCCAGCAGCCCGGGACAGGGACAAGAGACCCAGTACTTC. It is translated as CASSPGQGQETQYF.

The chain joins TRBV29-1 to TRBJ1-1; 7 positions match TRBD1. This CDR3 has 13 residues. J was trimmed by 4 bases and V by 6 bases; bases with no gene match: 8. The germline gives CDR1 SQVTM, CDR2 ANQGSEA. The CDR3 spells CSVVNRGGTEAFF. Here the CDR3 DNA reads TGCAGCGTAGTAAACAGGGGAGGCACTGAAGCTTTCTTT.

This clone has just one count. This rearrangement joins TRBV28 to TRBJ1-1; D not certain. In germline, CDR1 is MDHEN, CDR2 SYDVKM. V shed 7 bases and J shed 1 base, with 7 bases lying between them. The length of the CDR3 is 12 residues. The CDR3 loop is CASIRGNTEAFF. As DNA, the CDR3 is TGTGCCAGCATACGCGGGAACACTGAAGCTTTCTTT. Combining the CDR3 with reference TRBV28 and TRBJ1-1 gives the whole variable domain DVKVTQSSRYLVKRTGEKVFLECVQDMDHENMFWYRQDPGLGLRLIYFSYDVKMKEKGDIPEGYSVSREKKERFSLILESASTNQTSMYLCASIRGNTEAFFGQGTRLTVV.

The V call is TRBV28, the J call TRBJ2-3, with 8 bases fitting TRBD1. CDR3 size: 16 residues. Trimming at V came to 3 bases and at J to 3 bases, leaving 8 bases not matched to a gene. Germline CDR1 reads MDHEN; CDR2 reads SYDVKM. The CDR3 is CASSFYSRGQTDTQYF. The CDR3, as DNA: TGTGCCAGCAGTTTTTACTCCAGGGGGCAGACAGATACGCAGTATTTT. Based on the CDR3 plus reference TRBV28 and TRBJ2-3, the full variable domain is DVKVTQSSRYLVKRTGEKVFLECVQDMDHENMFWYRQDPGLGLRLIYFSYDVKMKEKGDIPEGYSVSREKKERFSLILESASTNQTSMYLCASSFYSRGQTDTQYFGPGTRLTVL.

This chain links TRBV5-1 with TRBJ2-2; 9 positions agree with TRBD1. The J segment lost 6 bases and the V segment lost 4 bases, leaving 7 bases of the junction unmatched. This CDR3 spans 15 amino acids. The germline V gene has CDR1 SGHRS and CDR2 YFSETQ. The CDR3 protein is CASSDGQGLSGELFF. CDR3 in DNA: TGCGCCAGCAGCGACGGACAGGGGCTCTCCGGGGAGCTGTTTTTT. Drawing the rest from reference TRBV5-1 and TRBJ2-2, the complete variable domain is KAGVTQTPRYLIKTRGQQVTLSCSPISGHRSVSWYQQTPGQGLQFLFEYFSETQRNKGNFPGRFSGRQFSNSRSEMNVSTLELGDSALYLCASSDGQGLSGELFFGEGSRLTVL.

The sample holds one count of this clone. This chain links TRBV5-1 with TRBJ2-7; 8 bases map to TRBD1. The CDR3 extends over 14 amino acids. Germline V gene data show CDR1 as SGHRS and CDR2 as YFSETQ. J lost 3 bases, V lost 4 bases, and 6 bases had no gene match. CDR3 nucleotide sequence: TGCGCCAGCAGCCCACAGGGGGGCGTCTACGAGCAGTACTTC. It is translated as CASSPQGGVYEQYF.

The DNA for the CDR3 is TGTGCCAGCAGCTTACTTACTAGCGGGACCGGCGGGGAGCTGTTTTTT. Amino acid sequence: CASSLLTSGTGGELFF. The J gene is TRBJ2-2, the V gene TRBV5-4, with 10 bases identical to TRBD2. Germline values: CDR1 SGHNT, CDR2 YYREEE (reference sequence). The V and J ends lost 2 bases and 7 bases, in that order; junction bases with no gene match: 8. This CDR3 region has 16 residues.

The chain employs TRBV7-2 and TRBJ2-1; TRBD2 aligns across 9 bases. The germline gives CDR1 SGHTA, CDR2 FQGNSA. There are 15 residues in the CDR3. Unmatched junction bases numbered 9, after V lost 7 bases and J lost 5 bases. DNA of the CDR3: TGTGCCAGCACCCATAGCGGGAGTGAAAACAATGAGCAGTTCTTC. The encoded protein is CASTHSGSENNEQFF.

The chain uses TRBV28 and TRBJ2-2; a possible D gene is TRBD2 (6 bases). V dropped 7 bases and J dropped 2 bases, with 11 bases sitting between them. This CDR3 has 14 amino acids. Germline CDR1 reads MDHEN; CDR2 reads SYDVKM. The CDR3, as DNA: TGTGCCAGCATGGAGGGAGCAAACACCGGGGAGCTGTTTTTT. Translating it yields CASMEGANTGELFF.

This chain links TRBV2 with TRBJ2-7; 11 bases match TRBD2. J gave up 6 bases and V 6 bases, and 7 bases lay outside the gene matches. This CDR3 has 14 residues. The V gene's germline CDR1 is SNHLY and CDR2 FYNNEI. The CDR3 loop is CASRRTSGSIEQYF. DNA for the CDR3: TGTGCCAGCAGACGGACTAGCGGGTCGATCGAGCAGTACTTC.

The gene calls are TRBV19 and TRBJ2-2; 11 bases are a match to TRBD2. The germline V gene encodes CDR1 LNHDA and CDR2 SQIVND (reference sequence). This CDR3 is built from 17 residues. V was clipped by 5 bases and J by 0 bases; unmatched bases: 5. The CDR3 sequence: CASSVDSGRANTGELFF. CDR3 coding DNA: TGTGCCAGTAGTGTCGATAGCGGGAGGGCGAACACCGGGGAGCTGTTTTTT.

This chain connects TRBV12-1 to TRBJ2-7; TRBD1, the table's D call, lacks a check against the DNA. TRBV12-1 is a pseudogene. CDR3 size: 17 residues. The CDR3 loop is CASSLDEGGSSSYEQYF. DNA for the CDR3: TGTGCCAGCAGCTTGGACGAAGGGGGCTCAAGCTCCTACGAGCAGTACTTC.

The chain combines TRBV7-9 with TRBJ2-7, with 8 bases fitting TRBD1. The CDR3 has 15 residues. V shed 4 bases, J shed 7 bases, and the junction held 12 bases outside the gene matches. Per the germline V gene, CDR1 is SEHNR and CDR2 is FQNEAQ (reference sequence). The CDR3 sequence is CASSSRTGTSGEQYF. CDR3 coding DNA: TGTGCCAGCAGCTCCCGGACAGGGACCTCGGGGGAGCAGTACTTC.

The chain recombines TRBV10-3 with TRBJ2-3; 12 bases match TRBD2. From germline, CDR1 is ENHRY and CDR2 SYGVKD. There are 18 residues in the CDR3. The J segment lost 4 bases and the V segment lost 4 bases, leaving 12 bases of the junction unmatched. CDR3 sequence (DNA): TGTGCCATCAGTGGGGGTTTGACTAGCGGGAGTGTCGCAGATACGCAGTATTTT. Translating gives CAISGGLTSGSVADTQYF.

CDR3 bases: TGTGCCAGCAACCGACAGGGGGCTTTCTCCGAGCAGTACTTC. Translated, it gives CASNRQGAFSEQYF. The chain uses TRBV28 and TRBJ2-7; 10 nucleotides agree with TRBD1. In germline, CDR1 is MDHEN, CDR2 SYDVKM. The CDR3 consists of 14 residues. The ends lost 7 bases at V and 6 bases at J; junction bases unmatched: 9.

The rearrangement joins TRBV6-6 to TRBJ2-7, with D possibly matching TRBD1 (5 bases). This CDR3 comprises 12 residues. Germline CDR1 reads MNHNY; CDR2 reads SVGAGI (reference sequence). The V and J ends lost 10 bases and 0 bases respectively, with 10 bases between them. The CDR3 loop is CAIRTTSYEQYF. Here the CDR3 DNA reads TGTGCCATCCGGACAACCTCCTACGAGCAGTACTTC.

The J gene is TRBJ2-1, the V gene TRBV27, with 7 bases fitting TRBD2. The CDR3 sequence is 13 residues long. The V and J ends lost 5 bases and 6 bases, in that order; junction bases with no gene match: 4. The germline CDR1 and CDR2 sequences are MNHEY and SMNVEV (reference sequence). The CDR3 DNA reads TGTGCCAGCAGTACGGGACTAATCAATGAGCAGTTCTTC. It is translated as CASSTGLINEQFF.

This chain connects TRBV14 to TRBJ1-1; D gene ambiguous. Germline CDR1 SGHDN, CDR2 FVKESK. The CDR3 consists of 15 residues. Trimming stripped 2 bases from V and 3 bases from J, with 13 bases between. The CDR3 region has the DNA TGTGCCAGCAGCCAATTTTCGAGGGATTACACTGAAGCTTTCTTT. Translation gives CASSQFSRDYTEAFF.

The gene calls are TRBV2 and TRBJ2-1, with 9 bases that match TRBD2. V was pared by 3 bases and J by 8 bases, with 8 bases of the junction left unmatched. This CDR3 has 15 amino acids. Looked up from germline, CDR1 is SNHLY and CDR2 is FYNNEI. The CDR3 DNA sequence: TGTGCCAGCAGTGAGGGGGCGGGAGGGGCCGATGAGCAGTTCTTC. It is translated as CASSEGAGGADEQFF.

This clone appeared a single time. The V call is TRBV7-8, the J call TRBJ2-1, with 13 bases lining up with TRBD2. With V trimmed by 5 bases and J by 1 base, 2 bases remained unmatched. In germline, CDR1 is SGHVS, CDR2 FQNEAQ. The CDR3 sequence is 16 residues long. The CDR3 sequence: CASSRTSGSSYNEQFF. CDR3 sequence (DNA): TGTGCCAGCAGCCGGACTAGCGGGAGTTCCTACAATGAGCAGTTCTTC. The variable domain in full, with the rest retrieved from reference TRBV7-8 and TRBJ2-1, is GAGVSQSPRYKVAKRGQDVALRCDPISGHVSLFWYQQALGQGPEFLTYFQNEAQLDKSGLPSDRFFAERPEGSVSTLKIQRTQQEDSAVYLCASSRTSGSSYNEQFFGPGTRLTVL.